A selection of T cell receptor beta chains follows, all from one sample in a study of OX40 agonist ivuxolimab in advanced cancers. Clones were sequenced by immunoSEQ multiplex PCR, and TCRdb holds only the in-frame ones, with some missing. The sample holds about 63,000 clones, around 87% seen once. Sequencing used CD4+ or CD8+ T cells sorted from blood, obtained in a trial of the OX40 agonist ivuxolimab. The receptors derive from an adult with an advanced solid tumor such as melanoma, head and neck, liver or kidney cancer. The CDR3 runs from the conserved cysteine through the conserved F or W. A D gene is named only where the DNA matches it firmly. Expanded clones are given a class, and other clones once, few, many or no size at all.

cdr3_nt	cdr3_aa	d_call	clone_size	j_call	v_call
TGTGCCAGCAGCTTGTCTAGCGGGGCCTACGAGCAGTACTTC	CASSLSSGAYEQYF	TRBD2	NA	TRBJ2-7	TRBV7-2
TGTGCCAGCAGCTTATCAGGGGGCGCAGGCTATGGCTACACCTTC	CASSLSGGAGYGYTF	TRBD1	NA	TRBJ1-2	TRBV7-9
TGCGCCAGCAGCCGAACAGGGGGCAAGTCGTTTACGCAGTATTTT	CASSRTGGKSFTQYF	TRBD1	NA	TRBJ2-3	TRBV5-1
TGTGCCAGCATGGAGGGGTTTAGAAACACCATATATTTT	CASMEGFRNTIYF	NA	once	TRBJ1-3	TRBV25-1
TGCGCCAGCGCCGACAGGGCAACTAATGAAAAACTGTTTTTT	CASADRATNEKLFF	TRBD1	NA	TRBJ1-4	TRBV5-1
TGTGCCAGCACCATAAGGGGCGTTCCCCCTGGAAACACCATATATTTT	CASTIRGVPPGNTIYF	NA	NA	TRBJ1-3	TRBV2
TGTGCCAGCAGCTTGGTACAAGGGGAAACCTTC	CASSLVQGETF	NA	once	TRBJ1-2	TRBV5-4
TGCGCCAGCAGCTTGGCCGAGGACTATGAAAAACTGTTTTTT	CASSLAEDYEKLFF	NA	NA	TRBJ1-4	TRBV5-1
TGCGCCAGCAGCCTACGAGGGGTCGAGACCCAGTACTTC	CASSLRGVETQYF	NA	NA	TRBJ2-5	TRBV5-1
TGTGCCATCAGCTCGGGGCGGGGAACAGATACGCAGTATTTT	CAISSGRGTDTQYF	NA	NA	TRBJ2-3	TRBV10-3
TGTGCTAGCAGCCCAGGGTTCCAAGAGACCCAGTACTTC	CASSPGFQETQYF	NA	NA	TRBJ2-5	TRBV7-7
TGCAGCGGAGGGGACAGGAGTTCTTTAGGGGAGCTGTTTTTT	CSGGDRSSLGELFF	TRBD1	NA	TRBJ2-2	TRBV29-1
TGTGCCAGCAGCAAGGGCGACAGGGGGCATGGCAATGAGCAGTTCTTC	CASSKGDRGHGNEQFF	NA	NA	TRBJ2-1	TRBV21-1
TGTGCCAGCAGCTACCGGGACAGGAATGGCTACACCTTC	CASSYRDRNGYTF	TRBD1	NA	TRBJ1-2	TRBV7-8
TGTGCCAGCAGTTTACCAAGCCACGGGACATCTTACAATGAGCAGTTCTTC	CASSLPSHGTSYNEQFF	NA	NA	TRBJ2-1	TRBV28
TGCGCCAGCAGCTTGGCGGACGGTAACTATGGCTACACCTTC	CASSLADGNYGYTF	NA	NA	TRBJ1-2	TRBV5-1
TGCGCCAGCAGCTTTAGGGGGAGTACAGATACGCAGTATTTT	CASSFRGSTDTQYF	NA	NA	TRBJ2-3	TRBV5-1